This T cell receptor beta chain was sequenced for a study of PD-1 blockade in classical Hodgkin lymphoma. J lost 1 base, V lost 5 bases, and 5 bases had no gene match. The germline gives CDR1 SEHNR, CDR2 FQNEAQ (reference sequence). The CDR3 length is 15 residues. This clone showed up many times. Sequencing used immunoSEQ multiplex PCR; TCRdb keeps in-frame clones, though not all of them. The sample lists 50,000 to 85,000 clones; 71% were seen once. Each patient's relapse followed autologous stem cell transplantation, and brentuximab vedotin exposure varied. The sample consisted of peripheral blood mononuclear cells (PBMCs), taken before the second cycle of nivolumab. The receptor was isolated from a human donor with classical Hodgkin lymphoma. The chain joins TRBV7-9 to TRBJ2-3, with 8 bases fitting TRBD2. DNA of the CDR3: TGTGCCAGCAGCCCCCAAGCGGGAGGCACAGATACGCAGTATTTT. Amino acid sequence: CASSPQAGGTDTQYF.